A single T cell receptor (beta chain) is shown here with its context. TCRdb analysed the 5' RACE reads with MiXCR anew, one entry per CDR3 protein. The sample comprises 200,000 to 250,000 distinct CDR3 sequences, over 12% of which are singletons, and about 9% rests with the top ten. The sample comes from a study of identical twins. From germline, CDR1 is SGHTA and CDR2 FQGNSA. The CDR3 extends over 13 amino acids. V was trimmed by 3 bases and J by 9 bases, leaving 12 bases between them. The sequencing input was memory (CD45RO+) T cells sorted from blood. This rearrangement joins TRBV7-2 to TRBJ2-4; no clear D gene. The receptor was isolated from a woman younger than 35 in good health. The DNA of the CDR3 is TGTGCCAGCAGCTTTGGCCCAAACGGCATTCAGTACTTC. This codes for CASSFGPNGIQYF.